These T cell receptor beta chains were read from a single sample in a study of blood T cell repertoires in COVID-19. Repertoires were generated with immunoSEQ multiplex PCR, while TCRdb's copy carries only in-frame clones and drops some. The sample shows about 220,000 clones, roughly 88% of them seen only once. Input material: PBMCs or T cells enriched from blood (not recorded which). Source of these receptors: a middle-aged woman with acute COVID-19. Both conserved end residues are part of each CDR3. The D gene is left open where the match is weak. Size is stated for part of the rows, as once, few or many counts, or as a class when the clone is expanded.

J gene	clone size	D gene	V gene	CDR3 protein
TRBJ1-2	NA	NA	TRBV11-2	CASSFRQAPNYGYTF
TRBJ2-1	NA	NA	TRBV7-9	CASSSRPGTYNEQFF
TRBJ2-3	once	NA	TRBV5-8	CASSFAGNRADTQYF
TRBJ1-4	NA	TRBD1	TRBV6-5	CASSLLSQGGEKLFF
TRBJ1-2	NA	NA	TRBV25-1	CASRAPYYGYTF
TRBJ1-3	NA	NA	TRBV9	CASSVGPAAGNTIYF
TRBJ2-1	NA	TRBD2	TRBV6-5	CATSPPTGGAREQFF
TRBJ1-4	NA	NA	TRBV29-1	CSVGQGLEKLFF
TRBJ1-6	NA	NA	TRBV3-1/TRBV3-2	CASSQGASSYNSPLHF
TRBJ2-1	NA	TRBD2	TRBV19	CASSHRTSGINEQFF
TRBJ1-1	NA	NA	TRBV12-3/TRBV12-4	CASSFAGTEAFF
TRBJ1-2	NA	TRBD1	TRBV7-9	CASSPGTGYGYTF
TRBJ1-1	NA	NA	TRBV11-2	CASSFRGGEAFF
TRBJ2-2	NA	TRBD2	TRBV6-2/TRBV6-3	CASSYRTTSGTGELFF
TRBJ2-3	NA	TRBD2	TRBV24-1	CATSDSGGSTDTQYF
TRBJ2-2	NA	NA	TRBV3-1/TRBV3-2	CASSRGGAGAALTGELFF
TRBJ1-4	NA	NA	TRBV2	CASSESVKLFF
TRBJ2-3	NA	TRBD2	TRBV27	CASSLLGGALSDTQYF
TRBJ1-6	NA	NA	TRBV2	CASSESGNGNSPLHF
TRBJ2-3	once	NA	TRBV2	CASSEAVADTQYF
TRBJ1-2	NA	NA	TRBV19	CASSIIQGNYGYTF
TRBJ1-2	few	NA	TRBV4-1	CASSQATPNYGYTF
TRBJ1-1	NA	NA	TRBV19	CASSIDISGFRF
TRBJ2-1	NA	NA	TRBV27	CASSSYHSLSYNEQFF
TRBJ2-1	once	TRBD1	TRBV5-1	CASSIDRDYNEQFF
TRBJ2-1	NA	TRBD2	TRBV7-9	CASSPPLSPAGDNYNEQFF
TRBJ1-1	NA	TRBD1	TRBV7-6	CASSHTGDEAFF
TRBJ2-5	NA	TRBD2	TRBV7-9	CASSRTSGGQETQYF
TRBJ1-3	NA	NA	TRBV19	CASSRPGDASYSGNTIYF
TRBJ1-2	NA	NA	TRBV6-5	CASSNTRGYTF
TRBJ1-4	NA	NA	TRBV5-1	CASSPTTGVRTNEKLFF
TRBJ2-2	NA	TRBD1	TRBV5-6	CASSLGGTGSTGELFF
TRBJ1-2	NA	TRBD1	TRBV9	CASSQTGRHGYTF
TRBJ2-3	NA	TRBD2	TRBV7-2	CASSFYRLAGGSTDTQYF
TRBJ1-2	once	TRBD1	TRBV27	CASSKGAGTGDGYTF
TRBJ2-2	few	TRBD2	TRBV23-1	CASRIGTRARRTTGELFF
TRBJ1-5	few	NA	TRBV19	CASSSGGDSNQPQHF
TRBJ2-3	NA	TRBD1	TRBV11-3	CASSLGQGPDTQYF
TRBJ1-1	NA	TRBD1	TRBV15	CATSRDFGTGTGNTEAFF
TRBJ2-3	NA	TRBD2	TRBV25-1	CASSREGPTDTQYF
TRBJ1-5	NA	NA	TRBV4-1	CASSQEQGWLGNQPQHF
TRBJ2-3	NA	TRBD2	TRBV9	CASSAPGLASTDTQYF